This TCR beta chain stems from a study of blood T cells in healthy people across ages. In the case of this clonotype: The antigen is not known.

Germline CDR1 SGHDN, CDR2 FVKESK. This CDR3 region has 14 residues. Deletions cut 6 bases from V and 2 bases from J, with 11 bases between. A second PCR of 7 to 11 cycles used a sample-barcoded 5' primer and a J-beta primer mix. TCRdb reprocessed the 5' RACE reads with MiXCR, giving one entry per CDR3 protein. The sample carries hundreds of thousands of distinct CDR3 sequences, roughly 44% recorded once. Broader study findings: Naive CD4+ cells and diversity were both higher in long-lived donors than in aged donors. The fall in TCR beta diversity per million T cells was roughly linear with age.

Per sample, no less than 6 micrograms of total RNA were extracted. The chain links TRBV14 to TRBJ1-3, with D unclear. This TCR was sampled from a woman aged 55-70 years in good health. The specimen was blood. CDR3 coding DNA: TGTGCCAGCAGGGGCGACGGGGCTGGAAACACCATATATTTT. Protein: CASRGDGAGNTIYF.